This T cell receptor beta chain was retrieved from a study of shared clonotypes between healthy human individuals. Background on the study: Each donor had three CD4 naive, three CD4 memory, two CD8 naive and one CD8 memory plate.

Only in-frame clones appear in the TCRdb table, and some are missing; sequencing was by immunoSEQ multiplex PCR. The table has about 2.5 million clones, around 90% seen once. The V end was cut by 0 bases, the J end by 6 bases, with 18 bases between. The CDR3 covers 16 residues. Germline values: CDR1 SGHNT, CDR2 YYREEE (reference sequence). The clonotype originates from a man aged 18 to 30 in good health. Some clones in this sample may be carry-over from other donors' samples. This chain links TRBV5-4 with TRBJ1-2, with D hard to call. Sequencing used naive CD4+ T cells from PBMCs. Subset given: CD45RA+ positively selected. DNA for the CDR3: TGTGCCAGCAGCTTGGCCACGTCCCAACAGCGGGATGGCTACACCTTC. Translated: CASSLATSQQRDGYTF.